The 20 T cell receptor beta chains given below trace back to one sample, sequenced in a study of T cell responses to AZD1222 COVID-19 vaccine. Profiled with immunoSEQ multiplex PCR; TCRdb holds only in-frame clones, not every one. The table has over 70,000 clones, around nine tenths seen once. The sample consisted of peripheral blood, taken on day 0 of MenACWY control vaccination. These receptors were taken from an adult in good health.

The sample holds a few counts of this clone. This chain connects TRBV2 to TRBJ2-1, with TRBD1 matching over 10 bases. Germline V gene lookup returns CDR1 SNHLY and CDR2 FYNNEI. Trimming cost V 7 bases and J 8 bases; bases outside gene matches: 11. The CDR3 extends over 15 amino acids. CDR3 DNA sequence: TGTGCCAGCACCCGAGTGGGGACAGGGGTAGATGAGCAGTTCTTC. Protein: CASTRVGTGVDEQFF.

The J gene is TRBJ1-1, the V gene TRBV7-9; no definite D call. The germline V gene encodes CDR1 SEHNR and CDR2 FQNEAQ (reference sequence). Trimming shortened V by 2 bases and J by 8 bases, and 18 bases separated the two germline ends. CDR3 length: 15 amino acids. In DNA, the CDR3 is TGTGCCAGCAGCTTAACGTTAGGGTTTGCTCGGGAAGCTTTCTTT. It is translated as CASSLTLGFAREAFF.

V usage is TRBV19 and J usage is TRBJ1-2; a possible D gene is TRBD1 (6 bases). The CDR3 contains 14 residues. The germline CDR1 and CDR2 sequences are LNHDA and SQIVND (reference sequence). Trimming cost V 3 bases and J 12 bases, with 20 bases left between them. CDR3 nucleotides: TGTGCCAGTAGTATCAAACCCGGAACAGGGTGGGACACCTTC. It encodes CASSIKPGTGWDTF. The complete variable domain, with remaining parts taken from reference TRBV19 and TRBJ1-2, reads DGGITQSPKYLFRKEGQNVTLSCEQNLNHDAMYWYRQDPGQGLRLIYYSQIVNDFQKGDIAEGYSVSREKKESFPLTVTSAQKNPTAFYLCASSIKPGTGWDTFGSGTRLTVV.

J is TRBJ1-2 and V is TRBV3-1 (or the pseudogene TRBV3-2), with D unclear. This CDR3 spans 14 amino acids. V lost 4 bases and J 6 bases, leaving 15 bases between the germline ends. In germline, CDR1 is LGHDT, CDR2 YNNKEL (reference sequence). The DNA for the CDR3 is TGTGCCAGCAGCCTTCTGACCTTCCCTGATGGCTACACCTTC. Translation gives CASSLLTFPDGYTF.

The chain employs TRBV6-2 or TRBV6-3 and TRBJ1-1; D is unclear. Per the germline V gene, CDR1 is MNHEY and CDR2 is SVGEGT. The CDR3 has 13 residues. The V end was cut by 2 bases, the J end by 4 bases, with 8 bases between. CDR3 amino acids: CASSYILATEAFF. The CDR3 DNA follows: TGTGCCAGCAGTTACATATTGGCCACTGAAGCTTTCTTT.

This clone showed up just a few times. CDR3 region: CATSDLGQGPNEQFF. The CDR3 nucleotides are TGTGCCACCAGTGATTTGGGACAGGGTCCCAATGAGCAGTTCTTC. The rearrangement joins TRBV24-1 to TRBJ2-1; 8 nucleotides align to TRBD1. The CDR3 is 15 residues long. J gave up 6 bases and V 0 bases, and 3 bases lay outside the gene matches. Germline assignment: CDR1 KGHDR and CDR2 SFDVKD.

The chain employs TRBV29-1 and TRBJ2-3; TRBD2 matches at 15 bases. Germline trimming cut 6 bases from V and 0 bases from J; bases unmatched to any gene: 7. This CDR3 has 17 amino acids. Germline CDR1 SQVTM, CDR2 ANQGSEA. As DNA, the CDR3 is TGCAGCGTCCCGGGACTAGCGGGGGGATCTAGCACAGATACGCAGTATTTT. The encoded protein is CSVPGLAGGSSTDTQYF.

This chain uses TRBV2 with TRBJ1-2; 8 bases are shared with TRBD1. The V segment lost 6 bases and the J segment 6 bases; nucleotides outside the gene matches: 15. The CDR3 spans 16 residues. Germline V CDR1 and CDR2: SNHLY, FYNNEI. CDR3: CASRTREQGENHGYTF. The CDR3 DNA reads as TGTGCCAGCAGAACCAGAGAACAGGGGGAAAATCATGGCTACACCTTC. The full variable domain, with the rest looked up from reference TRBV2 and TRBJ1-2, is EPEVTQTPSHQVTQMGQEVILRCVPISNHLYFYWYRQILGQKVEFLVSFYNNEISEKSEIFDDQFSVERPDGSNFTLKIRSTKLEDSAMYFCASRTREQGENHGYTFGSGTRLTVV.

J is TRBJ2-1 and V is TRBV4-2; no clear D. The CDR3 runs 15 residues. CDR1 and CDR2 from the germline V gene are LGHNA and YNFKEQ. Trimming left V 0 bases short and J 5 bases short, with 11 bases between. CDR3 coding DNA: TGTGCCAGCAGCCAAGAACCCCACTCAAACAATGAGCAGTTCTTC. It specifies CASSQEPHSNNEQFF.

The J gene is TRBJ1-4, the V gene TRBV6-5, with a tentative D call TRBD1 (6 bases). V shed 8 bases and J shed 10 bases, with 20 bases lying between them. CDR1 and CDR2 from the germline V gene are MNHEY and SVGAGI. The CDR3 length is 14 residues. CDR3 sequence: CASARTGTPLKLFF. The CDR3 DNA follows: TGTGCCAGCGCTCGAACAGGGACTCCCTTAAAACTGTTTTTT.

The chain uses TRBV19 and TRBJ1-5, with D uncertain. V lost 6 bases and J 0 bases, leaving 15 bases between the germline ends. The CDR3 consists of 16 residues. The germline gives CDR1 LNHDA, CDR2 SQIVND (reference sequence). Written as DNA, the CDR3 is TGTGCCAGTAGCAACGGACCCTTGTATAGCAATCAGCCCCAGCATTTT. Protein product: CASSNGPLYSNQPQHF.

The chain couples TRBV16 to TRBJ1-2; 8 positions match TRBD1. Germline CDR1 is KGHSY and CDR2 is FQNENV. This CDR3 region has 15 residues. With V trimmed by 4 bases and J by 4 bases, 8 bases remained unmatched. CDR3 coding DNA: TGTGCCAGCAGCCCCGACAGGGGTCGCTTCTATGGCTACACCTTC. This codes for CASSPDRGRFYGYTF.

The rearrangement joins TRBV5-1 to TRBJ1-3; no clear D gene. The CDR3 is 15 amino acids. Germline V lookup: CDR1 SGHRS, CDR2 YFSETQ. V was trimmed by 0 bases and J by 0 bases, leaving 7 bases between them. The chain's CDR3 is CASSLEAFSGNTIYF. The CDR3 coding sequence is TGCGCCAGCAGCTTGGAGGCGTTCTCTGGAAACACCATATATTTT.

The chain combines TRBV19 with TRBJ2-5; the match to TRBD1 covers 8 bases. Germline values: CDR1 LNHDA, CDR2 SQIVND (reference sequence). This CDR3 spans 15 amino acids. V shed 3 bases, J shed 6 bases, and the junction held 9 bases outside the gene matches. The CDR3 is CASSMATGAVKTQYF. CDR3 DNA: TGTGCCAGTAGTATGGCGACAGGGGCCGTGAAGACCCAGTACTTC.

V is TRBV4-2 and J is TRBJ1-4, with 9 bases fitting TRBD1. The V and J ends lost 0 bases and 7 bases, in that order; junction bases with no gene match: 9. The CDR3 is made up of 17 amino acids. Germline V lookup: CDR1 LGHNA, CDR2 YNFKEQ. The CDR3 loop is CASSQDSPTGGGEKLFF. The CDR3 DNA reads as TGTGCCAGCAGCCAAGATTCCCCGACAGGGGGAGGTGAAAAACTGTTTTTT.

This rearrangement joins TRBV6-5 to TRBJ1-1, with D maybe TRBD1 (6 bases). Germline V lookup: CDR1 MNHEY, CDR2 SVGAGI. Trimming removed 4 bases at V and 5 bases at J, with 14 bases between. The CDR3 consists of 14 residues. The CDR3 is CASSLQGPGTEAFF. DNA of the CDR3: TGTGCCAGCAGTTTACAGGGTCCCGGGACTGAAGCTTTCTTT.

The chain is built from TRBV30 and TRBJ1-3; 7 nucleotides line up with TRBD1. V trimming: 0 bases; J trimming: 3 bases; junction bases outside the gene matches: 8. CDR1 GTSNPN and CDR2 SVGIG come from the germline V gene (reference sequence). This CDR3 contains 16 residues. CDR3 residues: CAWSVGVQGVGNTIYF. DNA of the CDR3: TGTGCCTGGAGTGTAGGTGTGCAGGGGGTTGGAAACACCATATATTTT.

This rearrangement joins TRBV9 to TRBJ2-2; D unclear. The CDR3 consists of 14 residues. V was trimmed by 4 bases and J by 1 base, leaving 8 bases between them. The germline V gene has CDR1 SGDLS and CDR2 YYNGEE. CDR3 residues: CASSPTGNTGELFF. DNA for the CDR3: TGTGCCAGCAGCCCGACGGGGAACACCGGGGAGCTGTTTTTT.

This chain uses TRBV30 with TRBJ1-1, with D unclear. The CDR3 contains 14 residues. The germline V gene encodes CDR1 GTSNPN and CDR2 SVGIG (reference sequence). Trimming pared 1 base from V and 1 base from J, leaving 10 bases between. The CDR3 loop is CAWSEGSQNTEAFF. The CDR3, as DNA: TGTGCCTGGAGTGAAGGCTCACAGAACACTGAAGCTTTCTTT.

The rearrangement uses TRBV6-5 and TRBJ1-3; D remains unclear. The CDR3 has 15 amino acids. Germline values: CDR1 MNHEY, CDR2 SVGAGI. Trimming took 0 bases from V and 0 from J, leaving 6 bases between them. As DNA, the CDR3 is TGTGCCAGCAGTTACTCTATCGGCTCTGGAAACACCATATATTTT. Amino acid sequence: CASSYSIGSGNTIYF.